This entry concerns a single TCR beta chain. The antigen is undetermined. CDR1 and CDR2 from the germline V gene are SEHNR and FQNEAQ (reference sequence). There are 15 residues in the CDR3. V lost 3 bases, J lost 4 bases, and 12 bases lay in between. TCRdb's copy holds only in-frame clones and misses some; the assay was immunoSEQ multiplex PCR. The table lists 140,000 to 150,000 clones, roughly 90% of them singletons, with roughly 3% in the top ten. This specimen comes from a study of T cell responses to AZD1222 COVID-19 vaccine. Study-wide findings and caveats: Nearly half of spike-specific TCRs reportedly go after variant regions that carry no mutations. Vaccination with two AZD1222 doses was followed by a rise in Spike-specific TCR breadth and depth.

The sample here was peripheral blood, taken 28 days after the second AZD1222 dose. The chain uses TRBV7-9 and TRBJ2-2, with TRBD1 as a possible D gene (6 bases). The source of this sequence is an adult who received the AZD1222 COVID-19 vaccine. CDR3 protein: CASSLGRDTTGELFF. For the CDR3, the DNA is TGTGCCAGCAGCTTGGGCCGGGACACCACCGGGGAGCTGTTTTTT.